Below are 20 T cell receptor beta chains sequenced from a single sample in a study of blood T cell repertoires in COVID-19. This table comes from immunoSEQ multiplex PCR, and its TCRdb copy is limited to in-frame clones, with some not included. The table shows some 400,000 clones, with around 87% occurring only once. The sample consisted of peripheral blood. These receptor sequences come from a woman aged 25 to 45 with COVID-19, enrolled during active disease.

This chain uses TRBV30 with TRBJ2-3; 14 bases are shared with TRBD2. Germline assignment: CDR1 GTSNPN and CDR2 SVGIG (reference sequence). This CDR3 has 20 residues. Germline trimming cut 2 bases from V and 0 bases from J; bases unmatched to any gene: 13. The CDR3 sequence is CAWSPPGLAGDLASTDTQYF. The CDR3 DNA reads TGTGCCTGGAGTCCCCCGGGACTAGCGGGAGATTTAGCGAGCACAGATACGCAGTATTTT.

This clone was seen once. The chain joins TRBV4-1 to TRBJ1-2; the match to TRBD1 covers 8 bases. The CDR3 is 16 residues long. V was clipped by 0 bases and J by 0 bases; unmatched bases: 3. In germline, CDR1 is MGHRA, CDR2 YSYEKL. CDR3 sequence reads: CASSQEWTGPNYGYTF. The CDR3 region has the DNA TGCGCCAGCAGCCAAGAATGGACAGGGCCTAACTATGGCTACACCTTC.

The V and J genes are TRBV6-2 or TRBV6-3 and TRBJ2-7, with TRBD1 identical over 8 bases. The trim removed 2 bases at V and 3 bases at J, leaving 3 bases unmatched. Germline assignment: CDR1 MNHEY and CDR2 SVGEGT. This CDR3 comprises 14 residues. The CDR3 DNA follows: TGTGCCAGCAGTTACACAGGACAGGGCTACGAGCAGTACTTC. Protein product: CASSYTGQGYEQYF.

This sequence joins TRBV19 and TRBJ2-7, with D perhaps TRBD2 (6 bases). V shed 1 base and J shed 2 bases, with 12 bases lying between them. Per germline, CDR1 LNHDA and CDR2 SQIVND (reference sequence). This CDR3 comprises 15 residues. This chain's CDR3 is CASSIVGGTPYEQYF. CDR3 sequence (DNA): TGTGCCAGTAGTATAGTAGGCGGGACCCCCTACGAGCAGTACTTC.

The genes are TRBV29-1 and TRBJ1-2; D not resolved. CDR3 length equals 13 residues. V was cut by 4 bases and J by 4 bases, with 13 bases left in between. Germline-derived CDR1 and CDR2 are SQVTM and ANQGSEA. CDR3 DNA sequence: TGCAGCGTTGTGATCTACGGGATCTATGGCTACACCTTC. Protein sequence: CSVVIYGIYGYTF.

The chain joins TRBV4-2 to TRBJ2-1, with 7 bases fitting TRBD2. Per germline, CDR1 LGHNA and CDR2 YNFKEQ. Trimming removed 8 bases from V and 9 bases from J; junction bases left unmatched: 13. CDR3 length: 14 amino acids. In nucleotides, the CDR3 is TGTGCCAGCCGGAAGGCGGGAGTATCAGGTGAGCAGTTCTTC. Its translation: CASRKAGVSGEQFF.

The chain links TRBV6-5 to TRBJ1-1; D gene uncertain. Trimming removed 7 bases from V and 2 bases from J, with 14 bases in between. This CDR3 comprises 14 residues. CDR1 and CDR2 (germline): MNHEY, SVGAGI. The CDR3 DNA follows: TGTGCCAGCACTGCCGTCCGGGAAAACACTGAAGCTTTCTTT. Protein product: CASTAVRENTEAFF.

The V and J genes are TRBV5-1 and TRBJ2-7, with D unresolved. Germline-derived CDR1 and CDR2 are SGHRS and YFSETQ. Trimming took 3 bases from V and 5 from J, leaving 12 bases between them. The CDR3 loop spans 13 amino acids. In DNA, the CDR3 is TGCGCCAGCAGCTCGGGTCTCAAGGACGAGCAGTACTTC. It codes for CASSSGLKDEQYF.

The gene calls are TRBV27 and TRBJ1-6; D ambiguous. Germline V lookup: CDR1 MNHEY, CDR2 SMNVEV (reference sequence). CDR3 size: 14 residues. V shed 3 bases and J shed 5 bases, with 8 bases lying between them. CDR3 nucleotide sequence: TGTGCCAGCAGTTTGCGGGTCCATAATTCACCCCTCCACTTT. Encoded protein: CASSLRVHNSPLHF.

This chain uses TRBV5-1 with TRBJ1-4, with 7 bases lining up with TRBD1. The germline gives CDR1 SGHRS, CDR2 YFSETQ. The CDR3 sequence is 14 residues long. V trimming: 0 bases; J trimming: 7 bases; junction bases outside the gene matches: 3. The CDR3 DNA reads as TGCGCCAGCAGCTTGGGGGCAGGGGGTGAAAAACTGTTTTTT. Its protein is CASSLGAGGEKLFF.

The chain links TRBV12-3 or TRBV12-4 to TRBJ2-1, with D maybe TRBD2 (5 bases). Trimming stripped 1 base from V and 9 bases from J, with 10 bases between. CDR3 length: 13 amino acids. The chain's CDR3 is CASSLVAGGEQFF. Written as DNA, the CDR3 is TGTGCCAGCAGTTTAGTGGCGGGTGGTGAGCAGTTCTTC.

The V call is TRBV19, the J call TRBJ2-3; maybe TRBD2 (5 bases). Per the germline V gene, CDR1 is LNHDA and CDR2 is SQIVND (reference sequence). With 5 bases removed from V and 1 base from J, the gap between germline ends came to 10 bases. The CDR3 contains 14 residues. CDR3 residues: CASSPSRGTDTQYF. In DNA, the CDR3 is TGTGCCAGTAGTCCTTCGAGGGGCACAGATACGCAGTATTTT.

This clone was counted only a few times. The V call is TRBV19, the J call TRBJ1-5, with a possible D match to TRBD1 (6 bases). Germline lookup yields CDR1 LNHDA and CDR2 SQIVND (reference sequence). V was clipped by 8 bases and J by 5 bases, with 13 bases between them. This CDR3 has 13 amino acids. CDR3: CASSGEPYQPQHF. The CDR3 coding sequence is TGTGCCAGTTCAGGGGAGCCATATCAGCCCCAGCATTTT.

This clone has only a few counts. The CDR3 region is CASSPTGGQNTGELFF. CDR3 in DNA: TGTGCCAGCAGCCCTACAGGGGGTCAGAACACCGGGGAGCTGTTTTTT. V usage is TRBV5-4 and J usage is TRBJ2-2; 8 bases fit TRBD1. This CDR3 region has 16 residues. The V and J ends lost 4 bases and 1 base, in that order; junction bases with no gene match: 6. The germline gives CDR1 SGHNT, CDR2 YYREEE (reference sequence).

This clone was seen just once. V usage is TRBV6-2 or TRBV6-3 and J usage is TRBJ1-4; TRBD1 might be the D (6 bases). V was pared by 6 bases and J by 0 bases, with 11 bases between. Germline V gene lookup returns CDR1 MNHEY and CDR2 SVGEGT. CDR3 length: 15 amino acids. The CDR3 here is CASSPEGATNEKLFF. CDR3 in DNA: TGTGCCAGCAGCCCCGAGGGGGCAACTAATGAAAAACTGTTTTTT.

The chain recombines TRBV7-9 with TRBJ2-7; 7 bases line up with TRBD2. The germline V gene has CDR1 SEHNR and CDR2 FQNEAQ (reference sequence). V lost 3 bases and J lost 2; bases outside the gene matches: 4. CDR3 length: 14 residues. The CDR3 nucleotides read TGTGCCAGCAGCTTGGGAGGGGAGACCTACGAGCAGTACTTC. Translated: CASSLGGETYEQYF.

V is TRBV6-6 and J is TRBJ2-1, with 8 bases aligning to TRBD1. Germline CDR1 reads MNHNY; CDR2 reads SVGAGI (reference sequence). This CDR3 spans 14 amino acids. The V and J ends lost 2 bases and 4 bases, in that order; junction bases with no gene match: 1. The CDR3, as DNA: TGTGCCAGCAGTTACAGGGACAGGTACAATGAGCAGTTCTTC. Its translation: CASSYRDRYNEQFF.

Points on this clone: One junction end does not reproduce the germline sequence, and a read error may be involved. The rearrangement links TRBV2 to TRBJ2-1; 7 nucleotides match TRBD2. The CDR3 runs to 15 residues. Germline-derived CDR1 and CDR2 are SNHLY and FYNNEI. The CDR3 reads CASRSAGISYNEQFF. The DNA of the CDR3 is TGTGCGAGCAGGTCAGCGGGGATCTCCTACAATGAGCAGTTCTTC.

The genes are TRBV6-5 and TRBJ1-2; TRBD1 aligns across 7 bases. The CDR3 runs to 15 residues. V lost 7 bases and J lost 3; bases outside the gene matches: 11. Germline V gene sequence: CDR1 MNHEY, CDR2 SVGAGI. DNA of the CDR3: TGTGCCAGCACCCCCCGCGGGACAGAGGACTATGGCTACACCTTC. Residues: CASTPRGTEDYGYTF.

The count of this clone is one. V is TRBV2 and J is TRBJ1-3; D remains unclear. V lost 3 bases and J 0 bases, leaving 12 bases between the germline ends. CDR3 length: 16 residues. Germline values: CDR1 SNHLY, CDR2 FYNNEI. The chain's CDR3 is CASSEYRTRSGNTIYF. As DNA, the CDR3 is TGTGCCAGCAGTGAGTACAGAACCCGCTCTGGAAACACCATATATTTT.